A selection of T cell receptor beta chains follows, all from one sample in a study of blood T cells in healthy people across ages. TCRdb re-analysed the 5' RACE reads in MiXCR, keeping a single row per CDR3 protein. In the table there are approximately 800,000 distinct CDR3 sequences, roughly 50% of which are singletons. The sample comprised blood. The receptors were sampled from a man aged 25 to 40 in good health. CDR3s include the opening cysteine and the closing phenylalanine or tryptophan. The order of the fields is D gene, V gene, clone size, CDR3 length, J gene, CDR3 DNA, CDR3 protein. The D gene is left open where the match is weak. Rows may omit the clone size; those that give it use once, few, many or a size class.

.	TRBV7-8	.	17	TRBJ1-5	TGTGCCAGCAGCTTCAGTGGCGTTGGGGCAGTCAATCAGCCCCAGCATTTT	CASSFSGVGAVNQPQHF
TRBD1	TRBV6-1	few	15	TRBJ2-7	TGTGCCAGCAGCGAAACCGGGACAGGATACTACGAGCAGTACTTC	CASSETGTGYYEQYF
.	TRBV11-2	.	17	TRBJ2-7	TGTGCCAGCAGCTTAGATCTGGCGGGAACCAGCTCCTACGAGCAGTACTTC	CASSLDLAGTSSYEQYF
.	TRBV12-3/TRBV12-4	few	13	TRBJ2-5	TGTGCCAGCAGTTGGGCCACAGGGGAGACCCAGTACTTC	CASSWATGETQYF
.	TRBV12-3/TRBV12-4	.	12	TRBJ2-7	TGTGCCAGCAGTTTTGGGATGTACGAGCAGTACTTC	CASSFGMYEQYF
TRBD2	TRBV15	.	12	TRBJ2-1	TGTGCCACCTCAGGGACTACCAATGGGCAGTTCTTC	CATSGTTNGQFF
TRBD2	TRBV20-1	few	15	TRBJ2-7	TGCAGTGCTCTGACTAGCGGGACGAAACCTTACGAGCAGTACTTC	CSALTSGTKPYEQYF
.	TRBV28	.	13	TRBJ2-7	TGTGCCAGCGGAGGGGGACGAGCCTACGAGCAGTACTTC	CASGGGRAYEQYF
.	TRBV12-3/TRBV12-4	.	15	TRBJ2-3	TGTGCCAGCAGTTCATCGACGTTTTACCCAGATACGCAGTATTTT	CASSSSTFYPDTQYF
TRBD2	TRBV10-3	.	15	TRBJ2-1	TGTGCCATCAGGGAGGGACTAGCGACCTCCCATGAGCAGTTCTTC	CAIREGLATSHEQFF
.	TRBV6-4	.	16	TRBJ2-3	TGTGCCAGCAGCCCCGGGATCGCATACGACACAGATACGCAGTATTTT	CASSPGIAYDTDTQYF
TRBD1	TRBV29-1	.	13	TRBJ1-4	TGCAGCGTTGCAGGGGGTATCGATGAAAAACTGTTTTTT	CSVAGGIDEKLFF
TRBD1	TRBV4-2	few	14	TRBJ1-2	TGTGCCAGCAGCTACCGACAGGGGGCATCCGGCTACACCTTC	CASSYRQGASGYTF
.	TRBV2	few	13	TRBJ2-7	TGTGCCAGCGACTATGGCAGGTTCTACGAGCAGTACTTC	CASDYGRFYEQYF
TRBD2	TRBV20-1	.	16	TRBJ2-1	TGCAGTTCTCTAGTGCTCGGGACTAGCGGTTACAATGAGCAGTTCTTC	CSSLVLGTSGYNEQFF
TRBD1	TRBV6-2/TRBV6-3	few	14	TRBJ2-1	TGTGCCAGCAGTTATGGGACAGGGATCAATGAGCAGTTCTTC	CASSYGTGINEQFF
.	TRBV6-1	few	12	TRBJ2-5	TGTGCCAGCACAGCAGGGAAGGAGACCCAGTACTTC	CASTAGKETQYF
.	TRBV7-9	.	16	TRBJ2-5	TGTGCCAGCAGCTTTAGGACAGCACTCTACCAAGAGACCCAGTACTTC	CASSFRTALYQETQYF
.	TRBV6-2/TRBV6-3	.	14	TRBJ2-3	TGTGCCAGCACCCCGGAGGGGGGGACAGATACGCAGTATTTT	CASTPEGGTDTQYF
.	TRBV11-2	.	15	TRBJ1-2	TGTGCCAGCAGCCGACAGCTCTTAGCTAACTATGGCTACACCTTC	CASSRQLLANYGYTF
.	TRBV12-3/TRBV12-4	.	11	TRBJ2-4	TGTGGCAGCAGCGTCGGAGTGGGGCAGTACTTC	CGSSVGVGQYF
TRBD1	TRBV24-1	.	16	TRBJ2-7	TGTGCCACCAGCGATTTGACAGGGGGGTTCTCCTACGAGCAGTACTTC	CATSDLTGGFSYEQYF
.	TRBV6-1	few	15	TRBJ1-2	TGTGCCAGCAGTGAGTTCCAGGCTCCAAACTATGGCTACACCTTC	CASSEFQAPNYGYTF
.	TRBV6-1	.	13	TRBJ2-7	TGTGCCAGCACGGCGGGGAGAGGATACGAGCAGTACTTC	CASTAGRGYEQYF
TRBD2	TRBV27	few	17	TRBJ2-1	TGTGCCAGCAGTTTAGGCCCGGGACTAGAAGGCAACAATGAGCAGTTCTTC	CASSLGPGLEGNNEQFF
TRBD2	TRBV28	.	14	TRBJ2-1	TGTGCCAGCAAGGAGGGAGGGCCGGTCAATGAGCAGTTCTTC	CASKEGGPVNEQFF
.	TRBV20-1	.	12	TRBJ2-3	TGCAGTGCTGGGGACCATTCAGATACGCAGTATTTT	CSAGDHSDTQYF
TRBD2	TRBV10-3	.	17	TRBJ2-1	TGTGCCATCAGTGAAAGATCTCTAGCGGGAGTCTACGGTGAGCAGTTCTTC	CAISERSLAGVYGEQFF
.	TRBV4-3	.	14	TRBJ2-1	TGCGCCAGCAGCCAAAGGTTCAGATACAATGAGCAGTTCTTC	CASSQRFRYNEQFF
.	TRBV29-1	.	13	TRBJ2-7	TGCAGCGTTGCCCCTAGGGGCGCCTACGAGCAGTACTTC	CSVAPRGAYEQYF
.	TRBV18	once	14	TRBJ2-7	TGTGCCAGCTCGGAGGGGACAAGGGGATACGAGCAGTACTTC	CASSEGTRGYEQYF
.	TRBV18	.	13	TRBJ1-2	TGTGCCAGCTCACGGAGGAGCCGGGATGGCTACACCTTC	CASSRRSRDGYTF
TRBD1	TRBV20-1	few	12	TRBJ2-7	TGCAGTGCTGGAAGGGGGCGCTTCGAGCAGTACTTC	CSAGRGRFEQYF
TRBD1	TRBV20-1	.	15	TRBJ1-4	TGCAGTGCTAGGGGACTTACAGGGGTGCATGAAAAACTGTTTTTT	CSARGLTGVHEKLFF
TRBD2	TRBV7-9	.	17	TRBJ2-1	TGTGCCAGCAGCTTAGCGCTCGCGGGAGGGATTTACAATGAGCAGTTCTTC	CASSLALAGGIYNEQFF
TRBD1	TRBV4-2	.	16	TRBJ1-6	TGTGCCAGCAGCCAAGAAGGGACAGCCTATAATTCACCCCTCCACTTT	CASSQEGTAYNSPLHF
TRBD2	TRBV29-1	.	15	TRBJ2-7	TGCAGCGTTCGGACTAGCGGGAGGAGGAGAGGCGAGCAGTACTTC	CSVRTSGRRRGEQYF
.	TRBV2	many	12	TRBJ1-2	TGTGCCAGCAAGTATTTGGGCGATGGCTACACCTTC	CASKYLGDGYTF
TRBD1	TRBV3-1	.	16	TRBJ2-1	TGTGCCAGCAGCCCAGGGGGCCGACCTTCCTACGATGAGCAGTTCTTC	CASSPGGRPSYDEQFF
.	TRBV7-2	once	14	TRBJ1-2	TGTGCCAGCGGGACGGGGCCCGGGCGGTATGGCTACACCTTC	CASGTGPGRYGYTF
TRBD2	TRBV20-1	.	13	TRBJ2-7	TGCAGTGCTAGTTTCCTAGCGGGGTACGAGCAGTACTTC	CSASFLAGYEQYF
.	TRBV7-9	.	18	TRBJ2-6	TGTGCCAGCAGCTCTCCTCTTCGCCTCCCCTCTGGGGCCAACGTCCTGACTTTC	CASSSPLRLPSGANVLTF
.	TRBV28	.	16	TRBJ1-2	TGTGCCAGCAGTTTGACCACGGGGTCGGGTAACTATGGCTACACCTTC	CASSLTTGSGNYGYTF
.	TRBV12-3/TRBV12-4	.	15	TRBJ2-6	TGTGCCAGCAGTTTTCGGGTCTCTGGGGTCAACGTCCTGACTTTC	CASSFRVSGVNVLTF
.	TRBV29-1	.	13	TRBJ2-1	TGCAGCGCCAGTGAGGTTTCGGGCAATGAGCAGTTCTTC	CSASEVSGNEQFF
TRBD1	TRBV29-1	few	13	TRBJ2-1	TGCAGCGCAGAAATAACAGGGGCGTGGGGGCAGTTCTTC	CSAEITGAWGQFF
TRBD1	TRBV20-1	once	14	TRBJ2-7	TGCAGTGCTAGAGATGCCCTCAGGGGGAACGAGCAGTACTTC	CSARDALRGNEQYF